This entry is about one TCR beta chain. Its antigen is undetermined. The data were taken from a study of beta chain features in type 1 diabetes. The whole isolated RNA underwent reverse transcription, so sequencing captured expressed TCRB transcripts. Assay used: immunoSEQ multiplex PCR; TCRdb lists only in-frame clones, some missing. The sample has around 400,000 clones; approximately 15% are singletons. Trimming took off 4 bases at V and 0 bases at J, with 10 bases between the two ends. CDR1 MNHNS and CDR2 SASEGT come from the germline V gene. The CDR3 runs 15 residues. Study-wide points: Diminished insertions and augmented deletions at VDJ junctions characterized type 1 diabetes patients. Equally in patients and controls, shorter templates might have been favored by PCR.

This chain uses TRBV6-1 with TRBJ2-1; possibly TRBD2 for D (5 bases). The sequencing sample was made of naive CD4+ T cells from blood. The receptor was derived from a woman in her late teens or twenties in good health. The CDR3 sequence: CASSVVGSSYNEQFF. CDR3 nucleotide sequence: TGTGCCAGCAGTGTTGTAGGGAGCTCCTACAATGAGCAGTTCTTC.